A single sample is the source of the 9 T cell receptor beta chains below, sequenced in a study of PD-L1 blockade in urothelial cancer. This sample's time point: peripheral blood 6 weeks after treatment start. Libraries were prepared by immunoSEQ multiplex PCR; TCRdb keeps only in-frame clonotypes and omits some of them. The sample lists around 69,000 clones; around 93% were seen once. The material sequenced was PBMCs, taken around atezolizumab (anti-PD-L1) treatment. The receptors were sampled from a woman older than 75 with urothelial cancer.

The chain employs TRBV4-2 and TRBJ2-5; TRBD2 matches 9 bases. V gave up 0 bases and J gave up 4 bases; unmatched junction bases: 6. CDR3 size: 16 residues. CDR1 is LGHNA, CDR2 YNFKEQ, per germline. CDR3 loop: CASSQEGLAGIETQYF. DNA of the CDR3: TGTGCCAGCAGCCAAGAGGGGCTAGCGGGAATAGAGACCCAGTACTTC.

The rearrangement joins TRBV5-5 to TRBJ2-3; TRBD2 matches at 9 bases. Germline CDR1 SGHKS, CDR2 YYEKEE (reference sequence). With V trimmed by 5 bases and J by 0 bases, 7 bases remained unmatched. CDR3 length equals 16 residues. The CDR3 loop is CASSSAGTSSTDTQYF. The DNA for the CDR3 is TGTGCCAGCAGTTCAGCGGGGACTAGCAGCACAGATACGCAGTATTTT.

This rearrangement joins TRBV2 to TRBJ1-5, with D unresolved. Trimming shortened V by 4 bases and J by 6 bases, and 13 bases separated the two germline ends. From germline, CDR1 is SNHLY and CDR2 FYNNEI. The length of the CDR3 is 14 residues. The CDR3 loop reads CASSAGPNSQPQHF. The CDR3 DNA reads TGTGCCAGCAGTGCGGGTCCAAATTCTCAGCCCCAGCATTTT.

The V and J genes are TRBV19 and TRBJ2-7; 9 bases align to TRBD1. The CDR3 is made up of 14 amino acids. Germline V lookup: CDR1 LNHDA, CDR2 SQIVND (reference sequence). J was trimmed by 6 bases and V by 6 bases; bases with no gene match: 9. In DNA, the CDR3 is TGTGCCAGTAGGTTAGGACAGGGGTCTGGCGAGCAGTACTTC. This translates into CASRLGQGSGEQYF.

The chain employs TRBV14 and TRBJ2-5, with D possibly being TRBD1 (5 bases). V lost 2 bases to trimming and J lost 5 bases, with 12 bases between them. This CDR3 contains 14 residues. The germline gives CDR1 SGHDN, CDR2 FVKESK. CDR3 coding DNA: TGTGCCAGCAGCCAACCCCGACAGACTGAGACCCAGTACTTC. This gives the protein CASSQPRQTETQYF. The whole variable domain, filled in from reference TRBV14 and TRBJ2-5, reads EAGVTQFPSHSVIEKGQTVTLRCDPISGHDNLYWYRRVMGKEIKFLLHFVKESKQDESGMPNNRFLAERTGGTYSTLKVQPAELEDSGVYFCASSQPRQTETQYFGPGTRLLVL.

The chain links TRBV7-7 to TRBJ2-5; D may be TRBD2 (5 bases). The V gene's germline CDR1 is SSHAT and CDR2 FNYEAQ (reference sequence). This CDR3 contains 14 residues. Between the trimmed V and J ends, which lost 3 bases and 5 bases, there was a span of 13 bases. In DNA, the CDR3 is TGTGCCAGCAGCTTGGGAGAGATGGTGGAGACCCAGTACTTC. Its protein product is CASSLGEMVETQYF.

CDR3 coding DNA: TGTGCCAGCAGTTCGGGTGGTTGGGGGCGAAATGAGCAGTTCTTC. As protein: CASSSGGWGRNEQFF. The rearrangement joins TRBV5-6 to TRBJ2-1, with D possibly TRBD1 on 6 matching bases. V was cut by 5 bases and J by 7 bases, with 19 bases left in between. CDR1 and CDR2 (germline): SGHDT, YYEEEE. The CDR3 consists of 15 residues.

J is TRBJ1-1 and V is TRBV27; a weak D match, TRBD1 (6 bases). The CDR3 totals 14 residues. Per the germline V gene, CDR1 is MNHEY and CDR2 is SMNVEV (reference sequence). V was trimmed by 3 bases and J by 4 bases, leaving 12 bases between them. In DNA form, the CDR3 reads TGTGCCAGCAGTTTCCAGGGGCATGGCACTGAAGCTTTCTTT. It yields the protein CASSFQGHGTEAFF.

CDR3 in DNA: TGTGCCAGCAGCTCGACAGGACTAGCGGGGCGCACAGATACGCAGTATTTT. Amino acids: CASSSTGLAGRTDTQYF. This chain joins TRBV7-3 and TRBJ2-3; 12 bases map to TRBD2. CDR3 length equals 17 residues. Per the germline V gene, CDR1 is SGHTA and CDR2 is FQGTGA. J gave up 1 base and V 4 bases, and 6 bases lay outside the gene matches.